A selection of T cell receptor beta chains follows, all from one sample in a study of spatial heterogeneity in lung cancer. From the 5' RACE reads, TCRdb called clonotypes with MiXCR, one entry per CDR3 protein. The sample has about 38,000 distinct CDR3 sequences, 6.5% to 8.5% seen once. This material consisted of PBMCs, taken at surgery. These receptors were taken from a male donor with early-stage non-small cell lung cancer. Each CDR3 is given with its conserved first and last residue. Fields, in order: CDR3 DNA, CDR3 protein, J gene, clone size, D gene, V gene. A D gene is named only where the DNA matches it firmly. The size of a clone is reported for some rows only, either as once, few or many, or as a class for expanded clones.

TGTGCCAGCAGCCCGCGAGGCGGACGGGACAATGAGCAGTTCTTC	CASSPRGGRDNEQFF	TRBJ2-1	many	.	TRBV7-9
TGTGCCAGCAGCCAACCTGGGGGACAGGGGGCCGGAGATACGCAGTATTTT	CASSQPGGQGAGDTQYF	TRBJ2-3	.	TRBD1	TRBV6-2/TRBV6-3
TGTGCCAGCAGAGAACAGGGCGAGAACACTGAAGCTTTCTTT	CASREQGENTEAFF	TRBJ1-1	many	.	TRBV12-3/TRBV12-4
TGTGCCAGCTCACCTACCCGGGGGACCATCCAAGAGACCCAGTACTTC	CASSPTRGTIQETQYF	TRBJ2-5	many	.	TRBV18
TGCAGCGTGGCCGGGTTTAACTCTGGAAACACCATATATTTT	CSVAGFNSGNTIYF	TRBJ1-3	many	.	TRBV29-1
TGTGCCAGCAGCCTCGACCAGGGACCTTACAATGAGCAGTTCTTC	CASSLDQGPYNEQFF	TRBJ2-1	.	.	TRBV11-2
TGTGCCAGCAGCTTGGACGGGACAGGATACGAGCAGTACTTC	CASSLDGTGYEQYF	TRBJ2-7	few	TRBD1	TRBV7-2
TGCAGTGCTAGAGATCAAACAGGGGGGTTAGATGAAAAACTGTTTTTT	CSARDQTGGLDEKLFF	TRBJ1-4	few	TRBD1	TRBV20-1
TGTGCCAGCAGCTTAGTGGACATTTCGACAGATACGCAGTATTTT	CASSLVDISTDTQYF	TRBJ2-3	many	.	TRBV7-2
TGTGCCAGCAGCTCGGGACAGACCTACGAGCAGTACTTC	CASSSGQTYEQYF	TRBJ2-7	many	TRBD1	TRBV7-6
TGTGCCAGCAGTCTCCCCGGACTAGGCAGGGGGCGGAACACTGAAGCTTTCTTT	CASSLPGLGRGRNTEAFF	TRBJ1-1	many	TRBD1	TRBV11-2
TGTGCCAGCAGCTTCCCCGGACAGGGCACCAAAAACATTCAGTACTTC	CASSFPGQGTKNIQYF	TRBJ2-4	many	TRBD1	TRBV12-3/TRBV12-4
TGTGCCAGCTCACCACGGCCTGTGAACACCGGGGAGCTGTTTTTT	CASSPRPVNTGELFF	TRBJ2-2	.	.	TRBV18
TGTGCCAGCAGAAAACCGGGACTAGCGGGGCCTCGAGGAGATACGCAGTATTTT	CASRKPGLAGPRGDTQYF	TRBJ2-3	many	TRBD2	TRBV6-2/TRBV6-3
TGTGCCAGCAGTTGGCGGGAGGGAGGAGAGACCCAGTACTTC	CASSWREGGETQYF	TRBJ2-5	many	TRBD2	TRBV27
TGTGCCAGTAGTATAGCGGGGACCAATCAGCCCCAGCATTTT	CASSIAGTNQPQHF	TRBJ1-5	many	.	TRBV19
TGTGCCTGGAGTGAGAAAATTTTCGATGAGCAGTTCTTC	CAWSEKIFDEQFF	TRBJ2-1	many	.	TRBV30
TGTGCCAGCAGCCAAGATAGAGGGGCCCGAACTGAAGCTTTCTTT	CASSQDRGARTEAFF	TRBJ1-1	many	.	TRBV14
TGCAGTGCCGCGGGACTAGCGGGAACCGGGCTCGCAGATACGCAGTATTTT	CSAAGLAGTGLADTQYF	TRBJ2-3	.	TRBD2	TRBV20-1
TGTGCCAGCAGTAGGACGGAGACCTACTATGGCTACACCTTC	CASSRTETYYGYTF	TRBJ1-2	many	.	TRBV2
TGTGCCAGCAGTGTTGGAAATGAGCAGTTCTTC	CASSVGNEQFF	TRBJ2-1	many	.	TRBV2
TGTGCCAGCAGCCGATATGGTGACGGGGGAATGAACACTGAAGCTTTCTTT	CASSRYGDGGMNTEAFF	TRBJ1-1	many	.	TRBV7-9
TGTGCCAGCAGCTGGGAAGGCGAGACCCAGTACTTC	CASSWEGETQYF	TRBJ2-5	few	.	TRBV11-2
TGTGCCAGTAGTCCCACCCTGGGACCGCAGAATTTT	CASSPTLGPQNF	TRBJ2-3	.	.	TRBV19
TGTGCCAGCAGTTGGCGTAACTCTGGGGCCAACGTCCTGACTTTC	CASSWRNSGANVLTF	TRBJ2-6	many	.	TRBV6-6
TGTGCCAGCAGTCGATCCGGTGGACAGGGGGCCTACAATGAGCAGTTCTTC	CASSRSGGQGAYNEQFF	TRBJ2-1	few	TRBD1	TRBV6-5